Listed here is a single T cell receptor (beta chain). There are many counts of this clonotype. There is no known antigen for this receptor. Nothing much larger sits one base from this clone, and base qualities are not available. Hyperthyroidism patients were newly diagnosed, had a disease duration of under 2 months, and were aged 18 to 65 years. The study excluded patients with uncontrolled infections, other autoimmune diseases, pregnancy or lactation. Diagnoses were based on clinical symptoms, serum thyroxine and TRAb, thyroid ultrasound and orbital computed tomography. Blood from progressor patients was collected at the time of first diagnosis with hyperthyroidism, before any ophthalmopathy symptoms had appeared. PBMCs were isolated from about 9.2 ml of fresh peripheral blood by Ficoll-Paque density gradient centrifugation. Progressor patients were defined as those initially diagnosed with Graves' hyperthyroidism in whom ophthalmopathy developed during follow-up. Total RNA was extracted with Trizol reagent, and quality was checked on an Agilent 2100 Bioanalyzer.

The record originates from a study of T cells in Graves' hyperthyroidism and ophthalmopathy (dated by TCRdb to between 2019 and 2020). Regarding the research as a whole: Peripheral blood was collected at initial diagnosis, before any treatment. In roughly six Graves' hyperthyroidism patients, the study also compared T-cell repertoires from thyroid tissue with T-cell repertoires from blood. A discovery cohort of about a hundred patients, 43 with Graves' ophthalmopathy and 55 to 65 with stable Graves' hyperthyroidism, was used to find distinguishing TCR V-J signatures. The paper describes TCR Vbeta CDR3 sequencing of 135 peripheral blood samples, made up of approximately 40 ophthalmopathy patients, roughly 72 hyperthyroidism patients and around 17 progressor patients. Whether ophthalmopathy could be predicted prospectively was tested in an independent validation cohort made up of 18 hyperthyroidism patients plus 17 patients who later progressed to ophthalmopathy. The 85 to 100 discovery patients were divided at random into training and test sets in a 7:3 ratio. After blood sampling, hyperthyroidism patients were treated with methimazole at a starting dose of 30 mg daily, and ophthalmopathy patients were treated with high-dose intravenous methylprednisolone.

The TCR beta CDR3 regions were amplified from the RNA transcripts. A first-round RT-PCR of the TCR CDR3 used the HTBI primer set with the Qiagen OneStep RT-PCR kit. Libraries were constructed in a second round of multiplex PCR, after which size selection and purification were performed. Paired-end sequencing of the libraries was performed with 100 bp reads on an Illumina HiSeq2000. The authors' pipeline ran thus. Raw data were processed with SOAPnuke, discarding reads with adapters, uncalled bases, mean Phred below 15, or no exact constant-primer or identifier match. High-quality paired reads were merged using COPE v1.2.5, and each unique nucleotide sequence was defined as a clonotype. MiTCR v1.1 was used to align clonotypes to the IMGT TRBV, TRBD and TRBJ reference segments. The analysis was restricted to V-J combinations with a frequency above 0.0001, which together covered 99% to 99.2% of the repertoires. A TCS score was defined as the ratio between F50 (clonal expansion) and ExV (chaos), using BLOSUM62-based TCRdist between CDR3 peptides within each V-J. Welch's t-statistics and random forest reduced some 510 V-J features to 10 to 15, which were used in a naive Bayes classifier (R e1071). The raw public data were reprocessed by TCRdb itself: fastp quality trimming at Q25, MiXCR clonotype calling, in-frame beta chains only. Each CDR3 protein appears once, grouped with its most common genes and DNA. The V and J calls shown here were made by TCRdb, not taken from the authors' results. This sample has fewer than 300,000 distinct CDR3 sequences in its table, and roughly 15% of those were observed once. The ten largest clones represent about 30% of the sample.

Overall study results and their limits: In cross-validation, a model built on a 13 V-J signature told ophthalmopathy apart from stable hyperthyroidism with under 90% sensitivity and about 81% specificity, and in testing the same model reached 80%/75%. Blood samples also contained most of the expanded thyroid clonotypes (frequency above 0.001), which suggests that blood repertoires may reflect thyroid immune responses. In validation, the model predicted progression to ophthalmopathy a median of about 6 months before onset, with 70% to 71% sensitivity and roughly 79% specificity. No statistical method was used to set the sample size in advance, and investigators knew the group allocation.

Including the terminal cysteine and phenylalanine, the CDR3 comprises 13 residues. Only CDR3 DNA remains: 39 bases, in frame from the first base. V gives up 7 bases and J gives up 2 bases, and the segment between their germline ends measures 12 bases. Via the germline V gene, CDR1 is MNHNS and CDR2 SASEGT. The rearranged chain carries TRBV6-1 and TRBJ2-7; the D call is tentative, TRBD1 or TRBD2, as each matches 5 bases. The material sequenced was blood. The source of this sequence is a woman in her 50s with Graves' hyperthyroidism that later progressed to Graves' ophthalmopathy. The CDR3 here reads CASTRDETYEQYF. The sequence in DNA is TGTGCCAGCACTAGGGACGAGACCTACGAGCAGTACTTC.